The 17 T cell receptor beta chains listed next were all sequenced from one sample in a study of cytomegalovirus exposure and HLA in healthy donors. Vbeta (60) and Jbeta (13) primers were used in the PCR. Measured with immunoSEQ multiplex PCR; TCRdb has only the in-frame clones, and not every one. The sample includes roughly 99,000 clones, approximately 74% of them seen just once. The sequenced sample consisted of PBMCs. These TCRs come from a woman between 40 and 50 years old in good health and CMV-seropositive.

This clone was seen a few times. The CDR3: CASGRPGNRGREAFF. As DNA, the CDR3 is TGCGCCAGCGGACGACCGGGTAACAGGGGACGTGAAGCTTTCTTT. The genes are TRBV10-1 and TRBJ1-1; 7 bases line up with TRBD1. J gave up 7 bases and V 8 bases, and 16 bases lay outside the gene matches. The CDR3 is 15 residues long. CDR1 WNHNN and CDR2 SYGVQD come from the germline V gene (reference sequence).

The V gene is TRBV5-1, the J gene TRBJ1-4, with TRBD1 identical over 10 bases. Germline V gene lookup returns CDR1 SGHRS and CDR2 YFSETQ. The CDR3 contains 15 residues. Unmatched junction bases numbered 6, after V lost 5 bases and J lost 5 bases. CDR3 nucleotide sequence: TGCGCCAGCAGACCTGGGGGACAGGGGAATGAAAAACTGTTTTTT. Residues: CASRPGGQGNEKLFF.

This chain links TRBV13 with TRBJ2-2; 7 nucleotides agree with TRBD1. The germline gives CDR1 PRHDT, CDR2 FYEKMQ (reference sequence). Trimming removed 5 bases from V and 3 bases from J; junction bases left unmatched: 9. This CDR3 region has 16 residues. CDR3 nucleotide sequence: TGTGCCAGCAGCAATGGACAGGCGGCAGACACCGGGGAGCTGTTTTTT. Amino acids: CASSNGQAADTGELFF.

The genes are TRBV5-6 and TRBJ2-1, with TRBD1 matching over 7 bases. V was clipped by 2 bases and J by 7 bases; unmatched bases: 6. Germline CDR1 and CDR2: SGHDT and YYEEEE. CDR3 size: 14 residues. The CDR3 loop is CASSLDRVLNEQFF. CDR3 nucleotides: TGTGCCAGCAGCTTAGACAGGGTTCTGAATGAGCAGTTCTTC.

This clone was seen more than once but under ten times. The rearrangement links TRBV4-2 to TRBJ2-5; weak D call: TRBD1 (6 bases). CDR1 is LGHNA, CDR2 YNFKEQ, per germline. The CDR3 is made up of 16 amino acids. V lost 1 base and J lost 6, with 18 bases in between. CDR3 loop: CASSQGGRQVQKTQYF. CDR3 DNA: TGTGCCAGCAGCCAAGGCGGGCGACAGGTCCAGAAGACCCAGTACTTC.

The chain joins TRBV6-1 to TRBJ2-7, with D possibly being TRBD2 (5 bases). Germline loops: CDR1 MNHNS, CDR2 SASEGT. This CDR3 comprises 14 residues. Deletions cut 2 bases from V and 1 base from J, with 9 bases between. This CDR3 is CASSEQAGSYEQYF. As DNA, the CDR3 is TGTGCCAGCAGTGAACAGGCGGGTTCCTACGAGCAGTACTTC.

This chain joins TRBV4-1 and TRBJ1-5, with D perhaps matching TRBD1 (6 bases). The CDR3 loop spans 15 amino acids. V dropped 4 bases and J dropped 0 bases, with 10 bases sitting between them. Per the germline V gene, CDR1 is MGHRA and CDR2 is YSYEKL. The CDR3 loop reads CASSRTENSNQPQHF. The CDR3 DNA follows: TGCGCCAGCAGCCGGACAGAAAATAGCAATCAGCCCCAGCATTTT.

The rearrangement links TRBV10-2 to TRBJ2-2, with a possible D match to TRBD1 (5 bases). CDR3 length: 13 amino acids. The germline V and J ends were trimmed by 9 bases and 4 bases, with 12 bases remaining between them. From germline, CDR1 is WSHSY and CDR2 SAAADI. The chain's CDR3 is CASKGHSTGELFF. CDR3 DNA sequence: TGCGCCAGTAAAGGACATAGCACCGGGGAGCTGTTTTTT.

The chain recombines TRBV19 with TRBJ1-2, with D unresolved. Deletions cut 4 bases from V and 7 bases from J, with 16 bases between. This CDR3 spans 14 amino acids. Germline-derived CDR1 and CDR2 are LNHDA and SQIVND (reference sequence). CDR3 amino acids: CASSKGEGRFGYTF. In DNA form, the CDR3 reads TGTGCCAGTAGTAAAGGAGAGGGCCGGTTTGGCTACACCTTC.

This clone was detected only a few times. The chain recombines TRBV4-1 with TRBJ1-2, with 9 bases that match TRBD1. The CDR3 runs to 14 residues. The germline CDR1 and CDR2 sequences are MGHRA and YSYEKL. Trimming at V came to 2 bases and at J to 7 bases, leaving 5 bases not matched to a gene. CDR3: CASSQPTGGVGYTF. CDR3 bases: TGCGCCAGCAGCCAACCGACAGGGGGGGTTGGCTACACCTTC.

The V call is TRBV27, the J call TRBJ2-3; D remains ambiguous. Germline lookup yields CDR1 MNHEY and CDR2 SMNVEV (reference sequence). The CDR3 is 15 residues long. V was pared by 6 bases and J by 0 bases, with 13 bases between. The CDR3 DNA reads TGTGCCAGCAGGTTTTTCCCTCTCAGCACAGATACGCAGTATTTT. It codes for CASRFFPLSTDTQYF.

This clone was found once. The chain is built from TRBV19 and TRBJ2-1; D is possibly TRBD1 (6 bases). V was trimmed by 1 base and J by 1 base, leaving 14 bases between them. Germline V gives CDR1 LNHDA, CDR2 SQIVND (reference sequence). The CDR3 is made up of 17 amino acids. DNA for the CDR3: TGTGCCAGTAGTATAGGAAGACGGGACAAGTCCTACAATGAGCAGTTCTTC. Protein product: CASSIGRRDKSYNEQFF.

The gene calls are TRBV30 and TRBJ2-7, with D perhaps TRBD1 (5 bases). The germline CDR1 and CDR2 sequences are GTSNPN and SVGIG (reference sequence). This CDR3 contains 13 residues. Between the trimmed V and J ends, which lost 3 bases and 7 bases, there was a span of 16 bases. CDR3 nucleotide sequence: TGTGCCTGGAGAGCAGGGTCCTGGGGAGAGCAGTACTTC. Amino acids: CAWRAGSWGEQYF.

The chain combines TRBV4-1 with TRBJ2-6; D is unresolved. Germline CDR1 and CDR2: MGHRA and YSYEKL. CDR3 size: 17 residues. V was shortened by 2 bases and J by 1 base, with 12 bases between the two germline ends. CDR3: CASSQQESTSGANVLTF. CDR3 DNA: TGCGCCAGCAGCCAACAAGAGTCCACGTCTGGGGCCAACGTCCTGACTTTC.

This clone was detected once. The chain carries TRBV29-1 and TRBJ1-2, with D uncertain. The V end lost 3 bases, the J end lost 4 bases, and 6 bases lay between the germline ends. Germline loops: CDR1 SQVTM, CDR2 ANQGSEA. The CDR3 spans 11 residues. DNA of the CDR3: TGCAGCGTTGACACAATCTATGGCTACACCTTC. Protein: CSVDTIYGYTF.

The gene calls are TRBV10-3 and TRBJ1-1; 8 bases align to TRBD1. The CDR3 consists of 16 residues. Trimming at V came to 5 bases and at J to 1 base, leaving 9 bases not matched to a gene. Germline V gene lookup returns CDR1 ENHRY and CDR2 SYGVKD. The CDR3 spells CAISKGQAVSNTEAFF. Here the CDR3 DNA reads TGTGCCATCAGTAAGGGACAGGCGGTATCGAACACTGAAGCTTTCTTT.

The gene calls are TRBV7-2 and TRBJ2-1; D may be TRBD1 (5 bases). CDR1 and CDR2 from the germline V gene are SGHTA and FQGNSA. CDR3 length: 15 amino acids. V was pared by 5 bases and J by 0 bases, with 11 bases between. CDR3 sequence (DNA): TGTGCCAGCAGCGGAGACAGAAACTCCTACAATGAGCAGTTCTTC. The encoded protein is CASSGDRNSYNEQFF.